This T cell receptor beta chain was retrieved from a study of CD8 T cells in ankylosing spondylitis. General study results and limits: Both synovial fluid and blood in reactive arthritis had previously been reported to carry some motif variants. Clones tied to disease were said to be significantly enriched in matched ankylosing spondylitis synovial fluid. Blood of patients with ankylosing spondylitis appeared to be characterized by a TCR beta motif of several highly homologous variants. Disease-linked clones proved CD8+ and comparatively uncommon in peripheral blood.

The table lists this clonotype with many counts. Antigen unknown. CDR3 length: 13 amino acids. Germline V lookup: CDR1 SGHVS, CDR2 FQNEAQ. V was pared by 0 bases and J by 0 bases, with 2 bases between. By quantitative 5'-RACE with molecular barcodes, the TCR beta libraries were made. TCRdb ran MiXCR on the 5' RACE reads and lists one entry per CDR3 protein. Altogether under 150,000 distinct CDR3 sequences are present, 15% to 20% being singletons, with the ten largest covering around a third. This chain joins TRBV7-8 and TRBJ1-1; D is uncertain. The sequenced sample was blood, either unsorted or a sorted T cell fraction (not recorded which). The clonotype was recovered from a male donor with ankylosing spondylitis. The CDR3 DNA follows: TGTGCCAGCAGCTTAGCTCTGAACACTGAAGCTTTCTTT. This translates into CASSLALNTEAFF.